This record covers a single T cell receptor beta chain. Its antigen has not been determined. There are no base qualities to consult, and no much larger clone falls within one base. The sample is drawn from a study of identical twins (dated by TCRdb to between 2015 and 2016). The study in broad terms: To test whether fetal clonotypes persist, this study deep-sequenced TCR alpha and beta repertoires from monozygotic twins, from unrelated adults of various ages, and from cord blood. To rule out contamination, the twin experiments were replicated at different times with different library preparation protocols. Points the paper makes about the study in general: Out-of-frame TCR alpha sequences shared between twins showed an excess of low generation-probability sequences compared with coincidental sharing between unrelated individuals. Abundant cord blood beta clonotypes had fewer insertions, young adult naive repertoires showed a similar but weaker trend, and memory repertoires showed no such trend. Conclusions relied on cross-sectional statistical analysis, since the same donors could not be followed over many years. In monozygotic twins, recombination models systematically underestimated out-of-frame TCR alpha sharing, but the models matched the sharing seen between unrelated individuals. Zero-insertion analyses could be partly confounded by invariant T cells such as MAIT and iNKT, although diverse VJ usage argued against such confounding for most clonotypes. A weaker excess of twin sharing was found in beta out-of-frame sequences because the signal-to-noise ratio was lowered by fewer shared sequences.

As encoded in the germline V gene, CDR1 is SGHAT while CDR2 is FQNNGV. Including the terminal cysteine and phenylalanine, the CDR3 comprises 14 residues. The CDR3 DNA has 42 bases and is translated from base 1. Trimming costs V 8 bases and J 4 bases, and their ends lie 16 bases apart. The library was generated by 5' RACE. The sample was run on an Illumina HiSeq 2000. Template switching introduced a universal primer binding site; the final cDNA contained a unique molecular identifier, enabling accurate counting of TCR cDNA molecules. Specific primers in the conserved constant-segment region were used to synthesize first-strand cDNA for the TCR alpha and beta chains. To control for contamination, each cDNA library was double barcoded with a SMART-Mk sample barcode plus Illumina barcodes. TruSeq adapter sequences and Illumina sample barcodes were added in two successive PCR steps. TCR alpha and beta cDNA libraries were sequenced on the Illumina HiSeq platform with custom primers. The study's own analysis went as follows. MiGEC was used to process raw reads and extract unique molecular identifiers, and MiXCR was used to find CDR3 positions. Recombination models were inferred per individual with the repgenHMM and IGoR tools using an EM algorithm. The analysis of shared clonotypes was done with the tcR package in R, with sharing normalized by the product of cloneset sizes. To study raw recombination without the effects of thymic and clonal selection, out-of-frame nonproductive sequences were analyzed. The public reads were reprocessed in TCRdb via fastp at Q25 and MiXCR, keeping in-frame beta chains. Entries that share a CDR3 protein sequence are merged under the most common genes and DNA. In this record, the V and J calls reflect TCRdb's handling and not the investigators' own analysis. The sample records some 710,000 distinct CDR3 sequences, roughly 6% of which are singletons. The ten largest clones take up around 2% of the sample.

Only healthy Caucasian donors were included. The researchers also sequenced three unrelated adults who were not twins: a male aged 18 to 30, a male aged 50 to 60, and a female aged 50 to 60. Miltenyi CD45RO+ enrichment and human naive T-cell isolation kits were used to isolate memory (CD45RO+) and naive T cells from PBMC. Sample: naive T cells sorted from blood. The cell subset or site label, as the study defines it: cells isolated with a human naive T-cell isolation kit. Recombination linked TRBV11-2 to TRBJ2-3, with the D gene too uncertain to name. The TCR sequence derives from a man aged 18 to 29 in good health. This receptor has the CDR3 CASSEHQSADTQYF. The nucleotide sequence is TGTGCCAGCTCCGAGCACCAAAGCGCAGATACGCAGTATTTT.